The 24 T cell receptor beta chains given below trace back to one sample, sequenced in a study of blood T cell repertoires in COVID-19. The method was immunoSEQ multiplex PCR; TCRdb's version includes in-frame clones alone and lacks a portion of them. Of 120,000 to 150,000 clones listed, about 86% are singletons. What was sequenced was peripheral blood. These receptors originate from a woman aged 55-70 years with acute or convalescent COVID-19.

V usage is TRBV15 and J usage is TRBJ2-2; a possible D gene is TRBD1 (5 bases). Germline CDR1 and CDR2: LNHNV and YYDKDF (reference sequence). The CDR3 runs to 16 residues. Trimming cost V 3 bases and J 0 bases, with 11 bases left between them. CDR3 amino acids: CATSRRQSANTGELFF. Written as DNA, the CDR3 is TGTGCCACCAGCAGGAGACAGAGCGCGAACACCGGGGAGCTGTTTTTT. The variable domain in full, with the rest retrieved from reference TRBV15 and TRBJ2-2, is DAMVIQNPRYQVTQFGKPVTLSCSQTLNHNVMYWYQQKSSQAPKLLFHYYDKDFNNEADTPDNFQSRRPNTSFCFLDIRSPGLGDTAMYLCATSRRQSANTGELFFGEGSRLTVL.

The chain employs TRBV7-9 and TRBJ1-3; no clear D. The CDR3 consists of 15 residues. The germline CDR1 and CDR2 sequences are SEHNR and FQNEAQ (reference sequence). V gave up 5 bases and J gave up 0 bases, with 11 bases separating them. CDR3 nucleotides: TGTGCCAGCAGCCCCAAGAGGGCCTCTGGAAACACCATATATTTT. Translating gives CASSPKRASGNTIYF.

V and J are TRBV7-3 and TRBJ1-6; D is undetermined. With 0 bases removed from V and 7 bases from J, the gap between germline ends came to 4 bases. This CDR3 has 13 amino acids. Per germline, CDR1 SGHTA and CDR2 FQGTGA. The CDR3: CASSLTLNSPLHF. The CDR3 DNA is TGTGCCAGCAGCTTAACTTTAAATTCACCCCTCCACTTT.

V and J are TRBV29-1 and TRBJ1-4, with D possibly TRBD1 on 5 matching bases. Between the trimmed V and J ends, which lost 7 bases and 8 bases, there was a span of 17 bases. Looked up from germline, CDR1 is SQVTM and CDR2 is ANQGSEA. The CDR3 loop spans 13 amino acids. The CDR3 sequence: CSASPQGREKLFF. CDR3 nucleotide sequence: TGCAGCGCCTCACCCCAGGGTAGAGAAAAACTGTTTTTT.

V gene TRBV24-1 combines with J gene TRBJ2-2; 8 nucleotides align to TRBD2. Trimming at V came to 1 base and at J to 4 bases, leaving 7 bases not matched to a gene. The CDR3 spans 17 residues. CDR1 and CDR2 from the germline V gene are KGHDR and SFDVKD. CDR3 coding DNA: TGTGCCACCAGTGATTTCGGCGGGGGGCACCTCACCGGGGAGCTGTTTTTT. Protein product: CATSDFGGGHLTGELFF.

This clone was observed once. Other DNA sequences in this sample translate to the same CDR3. The chain employs TRBV4-3 and TRBJ2-1; the D gene is possibly TRBD1 (6 bases). Germline V lookup: CDR1 LGHNA, CDR2 YSLEER. V dropped 0 bases and J dropped 9 bases, with 9 bases sitting between them. The CDR3 length is 13 residues. The CDR3 protein is CASSQDPRGEQFF. The DNA for the CDR3 is TGCGCCAGCAGCCAAGATCCCAGGGGTGAGCAGTTCTTC.

The gene calls are TRBV28 and TRBJ1-4; D not certain. The CDR3 is made up of 16 amino acids. Germline loops: CDR1 MDHEN, CDR2 SYDVKM. Deletions cut 5 bases from V and 4 bases from J, with 17 bases between. CDR3 DNA sequence: TGTGCCAGCAGTCGTATCTCGGAGGGCTATAATGAAAAACTGTTTTTT. Its translation: CASSRISEGYNEKLFF. Combining the CDR3 with reference TRBV28 and TRBJ1-4 gives the whole variable domain DVKVTQSSRYLVKRTGEKVFLECVQDMDHENMFWYRQDPGLGLRLIYFSYDVKMKEKGDIPEGYSVSREKKERFSLILESASTNQTSMYLCASSRISEGYNEKLFFGSGTQLSVL.

This clone was detected only a few times. V and J are TRBV4-2 and TRBJ2-2, with 8 bases that match TRBD1. V shed 1 base, J shed 1 base, and the junction held 2 bases outside the gene matches. The germline V gene encodes CDR1 LGHNA and CDR2 YNFKEQ. The CDR3 totals 16 residues. CDR3 amino acids: CASSQAGTGNTGELFF. CDR3 coding DNA: TGTGCCAGCAGCCAAGCCGGGACAGGGAACACCGGGGAGCTGTTTTTT.

The sample holds one count of this clone. The V call is TRBV4-2, the J call TRBJ2-2; TRBD1 aligns across 9 bases. Germline CDR1 LGHNA, CDR2 YNFKEQ. V lost 6 bases and J lost 4; bases outside the gene matches: 9. The CDR3 runs 16 residues. In DNA form, the CDR3 reads TGTGCCAGCAGGATACCGGGACAGGGAAGCACCGGGGAGCTGTTTTTT. Translated, it gives CASRIPGQGSTGELFF.

The chain recombines TRBV19 with TRBJ2-7, with TRBD1 matching 8 bases. Germline V gene data show CDR1 as LNHDA and CDR2 as SQIVND (reference sequence). CDR3 length: 14 residues. V dropped 5 bases and J dropped 4; count of bases not matched to a gene: 7. The chain's CDR3 is CASSAQGARYEQYF. CDR3 coding DNA: TGTGCCAGTAGTGCCCAGGGGGCGAGATACGAGCAGTACTTC.

This clone was recorded only once. The chain has TRBV4-2 and TRBJ2-2; TRBD2 agrees at 12 bases. The J segment lost 7 bases and the V segment lost 1 base, leaving 13 bases of the junction unmatched. This CDR3 is 19 amino acids long. Germline lookup yields CDR1 LGHNA and CDR2 YNFKEQ. The CDR3 loop reads CASSQAVSRLAGVGGELFF. In nucleotides, the CDR3 is TGTGCCAGCAGCCAAGCGGTCTCAAGACTAGCGGGGGTTGGCGGGGAGCTGTTTTTT.

The rearrangement links TRBV2 to TRBJ1-5; D may be TRBD1 (6 bases). The V end lost 11 bases, the J end lost 6 bases, and 26 bases lay between the germline ends. The CDR3 consists of 16 residues. CDR1 and CDR2 from the germline V gene are SNHLY and FYNNEI. Written as DNA, the CDR3 is TGTGCCTCTACAGGGCAGGGGAGATTTGGTGGTCAGCCCCAGCATTTT. Its translation is CASTGQGRFGGQPQHF.

The chain combines TRBV3-1 (or the pseudogene TRBV3-2) with TRBJ2-1; TRBD2 matches at 12 bases. CDR1 and CDR2 (germline): LGHDT, YNNKEL (reference sequence). The CDR3 length is 17 residues. J was trimmed by 0 bases and V by 4 bases; bases with no gene match: 4. CDR3 coding DNA: TGTGCCAGCAGCCGTGGGACTAGCGGGTCCTCCTACAATGAGCAGTTCTTC. This codes for CASSRGTSGSSYNEQFF.

This chain links TRBV15 with TRBJ1-5; 11 positions match TRBD1. From germline, CDR1 is LNHNV and CDR2 YYDKDF (reference sequence). The J segment lost 0 bases and the V segment lost 1 base, leaving 14 bases of the junction unmatched. This CDR3 region has 21 residues. The CDR3 here is CATSRVIGQGAHIGSNQPQHF. The CDR3 nucleotides read TGTGCCACCAGCAGAGTTATAGGACAGGGGGCGCATATTGGTAGCAATCAGCCCCAGCATTTT.

The chain is built from TRBV10-3 and TRBJ1-1, with a weak D call TRBD1 (6 bases). Germline values: CDR1 ENHRY, CDR2 SYGVKD. V lost 3 bases and J lost 4, with 12 bases in between. The CDR3 is 14 residues long. The CDR3, as DNA: TGTGCCATCAGTGACTGGGGGCTAGGCACTGAAGCTTTCTTT. This translates into CAISDWGLGTEAFF.

The chain is built from TRBV6-2 or TRBV6-3 and TRBJ1-2; TRBD1 aligns across 9 bases. Germline CDR1 MNHEY, CDR2 SVGEGT. Trimming took 6 bases from V and 8 from J; bases not matched to a gene: 7. The CDR3 length is 13 residues. The DNA for the CDR3 is TGTGCCAGCAGCAGGGACAGGGAAGGAGGCTACACCTTC. Its protein product is CASSRDREGGYTF.

The rearrangement links TRBV3-1 (or the pseudogene TRBV3-2) to TRBJ2-1; D remains ambiguous. This CDR3 region has 16 residues. In germline, CDR1 is LGHDT, CDR2 YNNKEL (reference sequence). Between the trimmed V and J ends, which lost 2 bases and 7 bases, there was a span of 18 bases. The CDR3 loop is CASSQRMGLSENEQFF. The CDR3 DNA follows: TGTGCCAGCAGCCAAAGAATGGGCCTTTCCGAAAATGAGCAGTTCTTC.

This clone is a singleton in its sample. The rearrangement uses TRBV30 and TRBJ1-4; 8 bases match TRBD1. V was clipped by 3 bases and J by 7 bases; unmatched bases: 7. The germline gives CDR1 GTSNPN, CDR2 SVGIG (reference sequence). The CDR3 runs 14 residues. As DNA, the CDR3 is TGTGCCTGGAGAGACAGGGGTGGTCGTGAAAAACTGTTTTTT. It codes for CAWRDRGGREKLFF.

The chain links TRBV30 to TRBJ2-3, with TRBD2 as a possible D gene (5 bases). Trimming removed 2 bases at V and 0 bases at J, with 12 bases between. From germline, CDR1 is GTSNPN and CDR2 SVGIG (reference sequence). CDR3 length: 15 amino acids. The CDR3 region has the DNA TGTGCCTGGAGTCGCGTGAGAGGGAGCACAGATACGCAGTATTTT. Amino acids: CAWSRVRGSTDTQYF.

This clone has a single count. The chain joins TRBV7-9 to TRBJ2-7; possible D gene TRBD1, 6 bases. The CDR3 is 13 residues long. From germline, CDR1 is SEHNR and CDR2 FQNEAQ (reference sequence). Trimming removed 6 bases at V and 2 bases at J, with 11 bases between. This CDR3 is CASRHRDTYEQYF. CDR3 in DNA: TGTGCCAGCAGACACAGGGACACCTACGAGCAGTACTTC. The full variable domain, with the rest looked up from reference TRBV7-9 and TRBJ2-7, is DTGVSQNPRHKITKRGQNVTFRCDPISEHNRLYWYRQTLGQGPEFLTYFQNEAQLEKSRLLSDRFSAERPKGSFSTLEIQRTEQGDSAMYLCASRHRDTYEQYFGPGTRLTVT.

The chain joins TRBV10-2 to TRBJ2-2; 15 positions match TRBD2. With V trimmed by 10 bases and J by 8 bases, 11 bases remained unmatched. There are 16 residues in the CDR3. The V gene's germline CDR1 is WSHSY and CDR2 SAAADI. The CDR3 is CATTGTSGGSEGELFF. The CDR3 nucleotides are TGCGCCACCACCGGGACTAGCGGGGGGTCCGAGGGGGAGCTGTTTTTT.

The rearrangement links TRBV28 to TRBJ2-3; 7 nucleotides align to TRBD1. The CDR3 totals 16 residues. CDR1 is MDHEN, CDR2 SYDVKM, per germline. The V segment lost 2 bases and the J segment 3 bases; nucleotides outside the gene matches: 8. The CDR3 DNA is TGTGCCAGCAGTTTACGAAGGACAGGAAAAACAGATACGCAGTATTTT. It yields the protein CASSLRRTGKTDTQYF.

This clone was detected only once. The CDR3 reads CASSQFKLAGVQETQYF. The DNA of the CDR3 is TGCGCCAGCAGCCAATTTAAACTAGCGGGGGTACAAGAGACCCAGTACTTC. The chain links TRBV4-3 to TRBJ2-5; 11 bases fit TRBD2. CDR3 length: 17 amino acids. The germline V gene encodes CDR1 LGHNA and CDR2 YSLEER. Losses at the gene ends were 2 bases for V and 2 bases for J; bases not matched to a gene: 7.

The chain employs TRBV7-2 and TRBJ2-7, with TRBD1 matching 11 bases. Trimming took 4 bases from V and 5 from J; bases not matched to a gene: 7. Germline V CDR1 and CDR2: SGHTA, FQGNSA. There are 15 residues in the CDR3. As DNA, the CDR3 is TGTGCCAGCAGCTATCCGGGACAGGGGGTCCACGAGCAGTACTTC. Its protein is CASSYPGQGVHEQYF.